This T cell receptor beta chain comes out of a study of blood T cells in healthy people across ages. Study findings and constraints: Any changes in expanded clonotypes were possibly confounded, as donor CMV status remained unknown.

Looked up from germline, CDR1 is SNHLY and CDR2 is FYNNEI. This CDR3 region has 14 residues. The ends were cut back, 5 bases at V and 0 bases at J, with 10 bases in the middle. This clonotype was observed once. Its antigen is as yet unknown. Sample-barcoded 5' priming and a J-beta primer mix drove a second PCR of about 6 to 12 cycles. TCRdb recomputed calls from the 5' RACE reads with MiXCR, one row per CDR3 protein. The sample shows over 1.5 million distinct CDR3 sequences, roughly 50% of them seen only once. Sequences were obtained from blood. This TCR was sampled from a woman between 40 and 55 years old in good health. This chain uses TRBV2 with TRBJ1-2; a weak D match, TRBD1 (5 bases). In DNA form, the CDR3 reads TGTGCCAGCAGTACCTCGACAGCTAACTATGGCTACACCTTC. Translation: CASSTSTANYGYTF.